One sample yielded the 17 T cell receptor beta chains listed below, sequenced in a study of T cells in narcolepsy. The data were produced by immunoSEQ multiplex PCR, yet TCRdb's version contains in-frame clones alone and is incomplete. The table lists 25,000 or so clones, 85% of them singletons, with roughly a tenth in the top ten. Sequenced input: memory (CD45RA-) CD4+ T cells from blood. The receptors come from a human donor in good health.

The chain recombines TRBV12-2 with TRBJ2-2; TRBD2 is the table's D call and was not checked against the DNA. TRBV12-2 is a listed pseudogene. The CDR3 has 16 amino acids. The CDR3 sequence: CASRLGAIRDTGELFF. The CDR3 DNA reads as TGTGCAAGTCGCTTAGGAGCTATCCGAGACACCGGGGAGCTGTTTTTT.

In this sample, this clone turned up once. V gene TRBV15 combines with J gene TRBJ2-3; D remains unclear. The germline V gene encodes CDR1 LNHNV and CDR2 YYDKDF (reference sequence). This CDR3 spans 13 amino acids. With 5 bases removed from V and 5 bases from J, the gap between germline ends came to 11 bases. In DNA form, the CDR3 reads TGTGCCACCAGCCTAGGGCTCAAAGATACGCAGTATTTT. As protein: CATSLGLKDTQYF.

Details on this clone: Germline and junction disagree at one end, which may indicate a read error. The V call is TRBV5-1, the J call TRBJ2-3, with 8 bases fitting TRBD2. This CDR3 has 16 amino acids. CDR1 and CDR2 (germline): SGHRS, YFSETQ. DNA of the CDR3: TGCGCCAGCAGTTTGGATCCGGGACTAGGGACAGATACGCAGTATTTT. This codes for CASSLDPGLGTDTQYF.

As to this clone: At one end the junction does not follow the germline gene, possibly because of a read error. This same CDR3 is encoded by further DNA sequences in the sample. V usage is TRBV19 and J usage is TRBJ1-4; no reliable D call. The CDR3 runs 15 residues. Germline CDR1 is LNHDA and CDR2 is SQIVND (reference sequence). In DNA, the CDR3 is TGCGCCAGTAGTATGATGGGCAAATCTAATGAAAAACTGTTTTTT. This codes for CASSMMGKSNEKLFF.

The V call is TRBV6-1, the J call TRBJ1-1, with no clear D. Trimming removed 1 base from V and 5 bases from J, with 5 bases in between. The CDR3 is made up of 12 amino acids. The germline gives CDR1 MNHNS, CDR2 SASEGT. CDR3 loop: CASSEGRTEAFF. Here the CDR3 DNA reads TGTGCCAGCAGTGAAGGACGGACTGAAGCTTTCTTT.

This clone was seen just once. The rearrangement joins TRBV27 to TRBJ2-7, with 7 bases aligning to TRBD1. The CDR3 is made up of 13 amino acids. Germline trimming cut 8 bases from V and 1 base from J; bases unmatched to any gene: 5. CDR1 and CDR2 from the germline V gene are MNHEY and SMNVEV (reference sequence). The CDR3, as DNA: TGTGCCAGCGGCCGACAGGGATCCTACGAGCAGTACTTC. It codes for CASGRQGSYEQYF.

V and J are TRBV5-1 and TRBJ1-4, with 9 nucleotides matching TRBD1. Trimming at V came to 0 bases and at J to 7 bases, leaving 4 bases not matched to a gene. The CDR3 extends over 15 amino acids. Germline V gene lookup returns CDR1 SGHRS and CDR2 YFSETQ. In nucleotides, the CDR3 is TGCGCCAGCAGCTTGGGGACAGGGGACGGTGAAAAACTGTTTTTT. Its translation is CASSLGTGDGEKLFF.

The chain employs TRBV2 and TRBJ2-1, with 8 bases that match TRBD1. The V gene's germline CDR1 is SNHLY and CDR2 FYNNEI. The V gene end was trimmed by 6 bases and the J gene end by 2 bases; junction bases not matched to a gene: 3. The CDR3 runs to 14 residues. CDR3 protein: CASRAGGAYNEQFF. As DNA, the CDR3 is TGTGCCAGCAGGGCAGGGGGCGCCTACAATGAGCAGTTCTTC.

The table lists this clone with a count of one. The V and J genes are TRBV6-1 and TRBJ2-2; D not resolved. This CDR3 comprises 13 residues. Germline values: CDR1 MNHNS, CDR2 SASEGT. The V end lost 7 bases, the J end lost 6 bases, and 12 bases lay between the germline ends. The CDR3: CASTQRSPGELFF. CDR3 nucleotides: TGTGCCAGCACCCAGAGGAGCCCCGGGGAGCTGTTTTTT.

The genes are TRBV7-2 and TRBJ2-7; 9 bases map to TRBD2. V gave up 5 bases and J gave up 3 bases; unmatched junction bases: 14. The CDR3 is 17 residues long. The germline gives CDR1 SGHTA, CDR2 FQGNSA. CDR3 bases: TGTGCCAGCAGCCCCCACGGGGCTAGCGGGACATTCTACGAGCAGTACTTC. Translation gives CASSPHGASGTFYEQYF.

This clone has more than one count but fewer than ten. The chain is built from TRBV25-1 and TRBJ2-2; 10 bases line up with TRBD1. Losses at the gene ends were 3 bases for V and 5 bases for J; bases not matched to a gene: 3. Germline values: CDR1 MGHDK, CDR2 SYGVNS. The CDR3 loop spans 15 amino acids. Written as DNA, the CDR3 is TGTGCCAGCAGTGACGGGACAGGGGTTACCGGGGAGCTGTTTTTT. This sequence encodes CASSDGTGVTGELFF.

The chain uses TRBV7-2 and TRBJ2-1; no clear D gene. The germline V and J ends were trimmed by 6 bases and 7 bases, with 19 bases remaining between them. The CDR3 is 15 amino acids. The germline CDR1 and CDR2 sequences are SGHTA and FQGNSA. CDR3: CASRGISGGWNEQFF. CDR3 nucleotides: TGTGCCAGCAGAGGGATTTCGGGTGGCTGGAATGAGCAGTTCTTC. Complete variable domain (other parts from reference TRBV7-2 and TRBJ2-1): GAGVSQSPSNKVTEKGKDVELRCDPISGHTALYWYRQSLGQGLEFLIYFQGNSAPDKSGLPSDRFSAERTGGSVSTLTIQRTQQEDSAVYLCASRGISGGWNEQFFGPGTRLTVL.

The V and J genes are TRBV11-3 and TRBJ1-2, with D unresolved. The ends were cut back, 0 bases at V and 0 bases at J, with 8 bases in the middle. Germline V gene data show CDR1 as SGHNT and CDR2 as YENEEA. This CDR3 has 15 residues. CDR3 DNA: TGTGCCAGCAGCTTAGAGCCGGCTCCTAACTATGGCTACACCTTC. It encodes CASSLEPAPNYGYTF. Filled out from reference TRBV11-3 and TRBJ1-2, the complete variable domain reads EAGVVQSPRYKIIEKKQPVAFWCNPISGHNTLYWYLQNLGQGPELLIRYENEEAVDDSQLPKDRFSAERLKGVDSTLKIQPAELGDSAVYLCASSLEPAPNYGYTFGSGTRLTVV.

The chain's CDR3 is CASSQERTWGDEQFF. CDR3 DNA: TGTGCCAGCAGCCAAGAGAGGACGTGGGGCGATGAGCAGTTCTTC. This sequence joins TRBV14 and TRBJ2-1, with D perhaps matching TRBD1 (5 bases). The CDR3 runs 15 residues. V lost 0 bases to trimming and J lost 8 bases, with 14 bases between them. Per the germline V gene, CDR1 is SGHDN and CDR2 is FVKESK.

This chain uses TRBV15 with TRBJ2-1; the D call may be TRBD1 or TRBD2 (5 bases each). V shed 1 base and J shed 6 bases, with 7 bases lying between them. Germline assignment: CDR1 LNHNV and CDR2 YYDKDF (reference sequence). The CDR3 is made up of 13 amino acids. The CDR3 loop is CATSRVGGNEQFF. The CDR3 DNA sequence: TGTGCCACCAGCAGAGTTGGGGGCAATGAGCAGTTCTTC. Together with reference TRBV15 and TRBJ2-1, the CDR3 gives the full variable domain: DAMVIQNPRYQVTQFGKPVTLSCSQTLNHNVMYWYQQKSSQAPKLLFHYYDKDFNNEADTPDNFQSRRPNTSFCFLDIRSPGLGDTAMYLCATSRVGGNEQFFGPGTRLTVL.

This clone was seen only a few times. The chain carries TRBV2 and TRBJ2-2; 11 bases fit TRBD2. CDR1 and CDR2 from the germline V gene are SNHLY and FYNNEI. The CDR3 spans 15 residues. Trimming took 7 bases from V and 6 from J; bases not matched to a gene: 7. Written as DNA, the CDR3 is TGTGCCAGCAACTCCTTAGCGGGAGGGGCCGGGGAGCTGTTTTTT. Protein: CASNSLAGGAGELFF.

The chain links TRBV7-9 to TRBJ2-3; 9 bases line up with TRBD2. The CDR3 sequence is 16 residues long. Germline-derived CDR1 and CDR2 are SEHNR and FQNEAQ (reference sequence). With V trimmed by 2 bases and J by 5 bases, 8 bases remained unmatched. The CDR3 DNA reads TGTGCCAGCAGCTTAAGTAGTAGCGGGAGAGAAGATACGCAGTATTTT. It encodes CASSLSSSGREDTQYF.